The rows below give T cell receptor beta chains drawn from one sample of a study of identical twins. Each CDR3 protein gets one entry after TCRdb re-called the 5' RACE reads with MiXCR. Among 600,000 to 800,000 distinct CDR3 sequences, 20% to 25% were seen once, and the ten largest hold around 4.4%. The same sample was also studied in work on T cells expressing NK-cell markers.

Input material: PBMCs. The source of these receptors is a woman between 18 and 29 years old in good health. CDR3s include the opening cysteine and the closing phenylalanine or tryptophan. Each record gives: CDR3 DNA, CDR3 protein, clone size, J gene, V gene, D gene. D genes are given only for firm matches. For some rows the clone size is stated as once, few or many, or as a class when expanded; others skip it.

TGCGCCAGCAGCCCGATTAGCGGGGGCGACTACAATGAGCAGTTCTTC | CASSPISGGDYNEQFF | many | TRBJ2-1 | TRBV4-1 | TRBD2
TGCAGTGCTAGAGATAGCGGGAGGGCCGAGTACTTC | CSARDSGRAEYF | many | TRBJ2-7 | TRBV20-1 | TRBD2
TGTGCCAGCAGCCAAGCTCCAGGGAGTCCGTACGAGCAGTACTTC | CASSQAPGSPYEQYF | . | TRBJ2-7 | TRBV14 | .
TGTGCCAGCAGTTCCTGGACAGGCGGCTCCCATCAGCCCCAGCATTTT | CASSSWTGGSHQPQHF | . | TRBJ1-5 | TRBV27 | TRBD1
TGCAGCGTTCTATCACAAAGCAATGAGCAGTTCTTC | CSVLSQSNEQFF | . | TRBJ2-1 | TRBV29-1 | .
TGTGCCAGCAGTTACTCGCATTTGGGTACGGATGAGCAGTTCTTC | CASSYSHLGTDEQFF | . | TRBJ2-1 | TRBV6-2/TRBV6-3 | .
TGTGCCAGCAGCCGCACGGCCGGGGTTAATTCACCCCTCCACTTT | CASSRTAGVNSPLHF | few | TRBJ1-6 | TRBV6-1 | .
TGCAGTGCTTTAACCACTAGCAATCAGCCCCAGCATTTT | CSALTTSNQPQHF | . | TRBJ1-5 | TRBV20-1 | .
TGCAGTGCTAGTGCACATTCCCCTAACCCCTACGAGCAGTACTTC | CSASAHSPNPYEQYF | . | TRBJ2-7 | TRBV20-1 | .
TGCAGCGTTGAGGACAGGGGGCTTAGCGTCCTGACTTTC | CSVEDRGLSVLTF | many | TRBJ2-6 | TRBV29-1 | TRBD1
TGCGCCAGCAGCTTGTTGGACCGGGGGACTGAAGCTTTCTTT | CASSLLDRGTEAFF | . | TRBJ1-1 | TRBV5-1 | .
TGTGCCAGCAGACCGACAGGTCGGTTCGCCAACGTCCTGACTTTC | CASRPTGRFANVLTF | few | TRBJ2-6 | TRBV12-3/TRBV12-4 | .
TGTGCCAGCAGTCCGGGGCGGGAGCTGGTCGGGGAGCTGTTTTTT | CASSPGRELVGELFF | . | TRBJ2-2 | TRBV7-9 | TRBD2
TGTGCCAGTAGTACGGGAGGACCGAGGACCCCCCAGCATTTT | CASSTGGPRTPQHF | . | TRBJ1-5 | TRBV19 | .
TGTGCCAGCAGTTTATCGTTGACGGAAACCGAGCAGTACTTC | CASSLSLTETEQYF | . | TRBJ2-7 | TRBV27 | .
TGCAGCGTTGGGAGTCAGCGTTACTATGGCTACACCTTC | CSVGSQRYYGYTF | . | TRBJ1-2 | TRBV29-1 | .
TGTGCCAGCAGCCCAATAGCGGGGGGGCACAATGAGCAGTTCTTC | CASSPIAGGHNEQFF | . | TRBJ2-1 | TRBV11-1 | TRBD2
TGTGCCAGCAGCCCAACGAGCTCGTACTACAATGAGCAGTTCTTC | CASSPTSSYYNEQFF | . | TRBJ2-1 | TRBV7-9 | .
TGCGCCAGCAGTGTAGCGGATCAAGAGACCCAGTACTTC | CASSVADQETQYF | many | TRBJ2-5 | TRBV10-1 | .
TGTGCCATCTACGCGGCGAGTGAGCAGTTCTTC | CAIYAASEQFF | . | TRBJ2-1 | TRBV10-3 | .
TGCAGTGCTAGAGACCCGGACAGGGCCTATGGCTACACCTTC | CSARDPDRAYGYTF | few | TRBJ1-2 | TRBV20-1 | TRBD1
TGCGCCAGCAGCTGGGACTTCGGGTACGAGCAGTACTTC | CASSWDFGYEQYF | . | TRBJ2-7 | TRBV5-1 | .
TGTGCCAGCAGCCCGCTCGGTGTGCAGGTAAACAATGAGCAGTTCTTC | CASSPLGVQVNNEQFF | many | TRBJ2-1 | TRBV3-1 | .
TGCGCCAGCAGCTTACCGGGAGGAGTCGGTGAGCAGTTCTTC | CASSLPGGVGEQFF | . | TRBJ2-1 | TRBV5-1 | TRBD2
TGTGCCAGCAGTTCGAGCGGCCGGGGTGCTAGGGATGAGCAGTTCTTC | CASSSSGRGARDEQFF | few | TRBJ2-1 | TRBV12-3/TRBV12-4 | .
TGCGCCAGCAGCTTTGCGGGCCACTGGAGCGAGCAGTACTTC | CASSFAGHWSEQYF | . | TRBJ2-7 | TRBV5-1 | .
TGTGCCAGCAGTCGGACAGCCGGCTACACCTTC | CASSRTAGYTF | many | TRBJ1-2 | TRBV12-3/TRBV12-4 | .
TGTGCCACCAGTGACTCCTCGAATCAAGCTTTCTTT | CATSDSSNQAFF | . | TRBJ1-1 | TRBV24-1 | .
TGTGCCAGTAGTACGTCCCCTGGCGGGACCACCTACAATGAGCAGTTCTTC | CASSTSPGGTTYNEQFF | . | TRBJ2-1 | TRBV19 | .
TGTGCCATCAAAGGCGGGATTTCCTACAATGAGCAGTTCTTC | CAIKGGISYNEQFF | few | TRBJ2-1 | TRBV10-3 | .
TGTGCCAGCAGCGTAGAGGCGGGAGTAGCGGGTGCCGGGGAGCAGTTCTTC | CASSVEAGVAGAGEQFF | many | TRBJ2-1 | TRBV9 | TRBD2
TGTGCCACCAGTATTTTTTATGAGGGGACGGACACTGAAGTTTTCTTT | CATSIFYEGTDTEVFF | . | TRBJ1-1 | TRBV15 | .
TGTGCCAGCAGCCAAGCCGGGCGGGTGACCTACGAGCAGTACTTC | CASSQAGRVTYEQYF | . | TRBJ2-7 | TRBV3-1 | .
TGTGCCAGCAGCAGGGTGTATATTAATTCACCCCTCCACTTT | CASSRVYINSPLHF | . | TRBJ1-6 | TRBV9 | .
TGTGCCAGCAGCTTAGCGGTGGGGGGGCCGCCCTACGAGCAGTACTTC | CASSLAVGGPPYEQYF | . | TRBJ2-7 | TRBV7-9 | .
TGTGCCAGCAAGGGACTAGGGAACACCGGGGAGCTGTTTTTT | CASKGLGNTGELFF | few | TRBJ2-2 | TRBV6-1 | TRBD2
TGTGCCAGCAGCTTAGGGGTGGCCTCCTACGAGCAGTACTTC | CASSLGVASYEQYF | few | TRBJ2-7 | TRBV7-2 | .
TGCAGCGTCTCAACTTGGGGGGGCACTGAAGCTTTCTTT | CSVSTWGGTEAFF | . | TRBJ1-1 | TRBV29-1 | .
TGTGCCACCAGCAGCCGGGACAGTATCCATGAGCAGTTCTTC | CATSSRDSIHEQFF | . | TRBJ2-1 | TRBV15 | TRBD1
TGTGCCAGCAGCTCAGCTGTAATGTCTTACGAGCAGTACTTC | CASSSAVMSYEQYF | many | TRBJ2-7 | TRBV7-2 | .
TGTGCCAGCAGTGATCTCGACGGGACATTACAAGAGACCCAGTACTTC | CASSDLDGTLQETQYF | . | TRBJ2-5 | TRBV25-1 | .
TGCGCCAGCAGCCCTGACGCCACCTACGAGCAGTACTTC | CASSPDATYEQYF | . | TRBJ2-7 | TRBV10-1 | .
TGCGCCAGCAGCCAAGATCCACGGGCACCCCTCCACTTT | CASSQDPRAPLHF | . | TRBJ1-6 | TRBV4-1 | .
TGTGCCATCACTCAGGACCCGGAAGACACAGATACGCAGTATTTT | CAITQDPEDTDTQYF | . | TRBJ2-3 | TRBV10-3 | .
TGTGCCAGCAGTGACGGGACAGACACAGATACGCAGTATTTT | CASSDGTDTDTQYF | . | TRBJ2-3 | TRBV6-4 | TRBD1
TGTGCCAGCAGCTCGGGCCGGCGAAATCAGCCCCAGCATTTT | CASSSGRRNQPQHF | few | TRBJ1-5 | TRBV5-6 | .
TGCAGCGCCGGACAGGGGACGAACTATGGCTACACCTTC | CSAGQGTNYGYTF | . | TRBJ1-2 | TRBV29-1 | TRBD1
TGCAGCGTTGTAACTAGCGGGTACGCCTACGAGCAGTACTTC | CSVVTSGYAYEQYF | . | TRBJ2-7 | TRBV29-1 | TRBD2
TGTGCCAGCAGCGTAGGTACAGTTCTCCAAGAGACCCAGTACTTC | CASSVGTVLQETQYF | . | TRBJ2-5 | TRBV9 | .
TGTGCCAGCAGGATGGGAGGGACAGGGAGGTGGACAGAGCTGTTTTTT | CASRMGGTGRWTELFF | . | TRBJ2-2 | TRBV25-1 | TRBD1
TGTGCCAGCAGCTACTTACAACGACATGAGCAGTTCTTC | CASSYLQRHEQFF | few | TRBJ2-1 | TRBV7-2 | .
TGTGCCAGCAGTTACTCGAGGGGACCGGGTTACGAGCAGTACTTC | CASSYSRGPGYEQYF | . | TRBJ2-7 | TRBV6-5 | .